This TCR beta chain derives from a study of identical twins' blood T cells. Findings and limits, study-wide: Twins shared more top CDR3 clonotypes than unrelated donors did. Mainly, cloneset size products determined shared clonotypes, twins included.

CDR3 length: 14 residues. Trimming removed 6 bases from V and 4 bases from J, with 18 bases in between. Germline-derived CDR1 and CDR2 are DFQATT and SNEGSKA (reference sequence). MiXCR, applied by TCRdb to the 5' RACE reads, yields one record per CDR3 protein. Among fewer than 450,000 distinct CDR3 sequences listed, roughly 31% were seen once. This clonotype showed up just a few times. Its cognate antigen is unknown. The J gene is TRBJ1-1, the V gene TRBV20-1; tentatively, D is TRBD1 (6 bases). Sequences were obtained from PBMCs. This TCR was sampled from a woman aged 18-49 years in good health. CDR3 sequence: CSASDRLGGTEAFF. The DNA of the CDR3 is TGCAGTGCGTCCGACAGGTTAGGAGGCACTGAAGCTTTCTTT.